This TCR beta chain was observed in a study of technical replicates of blood from a handful of donors. TCRdb's table, derived via immunoSEQ multiplex PCR, lists solely in-frame clones and lacks some. The table has more than 60,000 clones, around 92% seen once; the top ten hold 0.41%. The CDR3 is 17 amino acids. With 5 bases clipped from V and 4 bases from J, the junction kept 16 bases outside the gene matches. In germline, CDR1 is MDHEN, CDR2 SYDVKM. This chain connects TRBV28 to TRBJ2-5; TRBD1 agrees at 7 bases. This receptor was identified in a human donor in good health. Sequenced sample: T cells isolated from PBMCs. CDR3 sequence (DNA): TGTGCCAGCAGTCTCGATACGACGACAGGGACGGGAGAGACCCAGTACTTC. Translated, it gives CASSLDTTTGTGETQYF.